This TCR beta chain emerged from a study of T cells expressing NK-cell markers. For the study at large: The study drew TCR beta repertoires from sorted CD3+CD56+NKG2C+, CD3+CD56+NKG2C- and CD3+CD56-NKG2C+ T cells. The authors sequenced eight donors, of whom seven were HCMV-seropositive and one was seronegative.

Points from the study as a whole: Several of the donors also had these clonotypes leading their CD3+CD56-NKG2C+ fraction. CD8+ T cells in roughly six donors included dominant NKG2C+ clonotypes at roughly 1.0-7.5%.

As concerns this clonotype: What it recognizes is unknown.

TCRdb reanalyzed the 5' RACE reads and collapses them to one entry per CDR3 protein, without DNA. Reported are about 460,000 distinct CDR3 sequences; the ten largest clones contain 1.4%. This CDR3 spans 16 amino acids. The germline gives CDR1 SGDLS, CDR2 YYNGEE. Sequenced sample: blood T cells: a sorted CD56 or NKG2C T cell subset, CD4+ or CD8+ T cells, or bulk PBMC T cells (not recorded which). The V and J genes are TRBV9 and TRBJ2-3. This clonotype originated in a woman aged 50 to 60 in good health. The chain's CDR3 is CASSVFSIGSTDTQYF.